The 5 T cell receptor beta chains below come from one sample, sequenced in a study of response to subunit inactivated influenza vaccine. MiXCR was run by TCRdb on the RT-PCR reads, yielding one entry per CDR3 protein. The sample comprises some 480,000 distinct CDR3 sequences, roughly 9.8% of which are singletons, and more than 10% rests with the top ten. The specimen was PBMCs from blood, collected 40 to 50 days after vaccination. The source of these receptors is a man aged 50-59 years who received an inactivated influenza vaccine.

This clonotype was observed a few times. The V call is TRBV4-3, the J call TRBJ2-7; D unclear. The CDR3 sequence is 13 residues long. V was pared by 1 base and J by 2 bases, with 6 bases between. Germline V CDR1 and CDR2: LGHNA, YSLEER. The CDR3 region is CASSQGPAYEQYF. In nucleotides, the CDR3 is TGCGCCAGCAGCCAAGGGCCCGCCTACGAGCAGTACTTC.

The V call is TRBV15, the J call TRBJ2-4; D perhaps matches TRBD2 (7 bases). This CDR3 is 16 amino acids long. Deletions cut 4 bases from V and 2 bases from J, with 15 bases between. The germline V gene has CDR1 LNHNV and CDR2 YYDKDF (reference sequence). The DNA of the CDR3 is TGTGCCACCAGCATTCTTGCGGGGGCTACCAAAAACATTCAGTACTTC. Its protein is CATSILAGATKNIQYF.

In this sample, this clonotype turned up many times. J is TRBJ2-2 and V is TRBV20-1; 10 nucleotides match TRBD1. Germline CDR1 DFQATT, CDR2 SNEGSKA (reference sequence). The CDR3 has 13 amino acids. V was pared by 8 bases and J by 6 bases, with 6 bases of the junction left unmatched. CDR3 coding DNA: TGCAGTTGTTGGGGACAGGGGTCCGGGGAGCTGTTTTTT. Its protein product is CSCWGQGSGELFF.

This clonotype was picked up many times. The chain is built from TRBV5-1 and TRBJ2-1, with 10 bases matching TRBD2. The germline V gene encodes CDR1 SGHRS and CDR2 YFSETQ. The CDR3 covers 17 residues. V lost 0 bases and J lost 1; bases outside the gene matches: 4. CDR3 residues: CASSLALAGVSYNEQFF. CDR3 in DNA: TGCGCCAGCAGCTTGGCCCTAGCGGGAGTATCCTACAATGAGCAGTTCTTC.

This clonotype was seen repeatedly, ten times or more. The CDR3 loop is CASSPRANQPQHF. The CDR3 DNA follows: TGTGCCAGCAGCCCCCGAGCTAATCAGCCCCAGCATTTT. V gene TRBV7-6 combines with J gene TRBJ1-5; D is ambiguous. Germline V gene lookup returns CDR1 SGHVS and CDR2 FNYEAQ. The V gene lost 5 bases and the J gene lost 4 bases, with 9 bases spanning the gap. The CDR3 consists of 13 residues.